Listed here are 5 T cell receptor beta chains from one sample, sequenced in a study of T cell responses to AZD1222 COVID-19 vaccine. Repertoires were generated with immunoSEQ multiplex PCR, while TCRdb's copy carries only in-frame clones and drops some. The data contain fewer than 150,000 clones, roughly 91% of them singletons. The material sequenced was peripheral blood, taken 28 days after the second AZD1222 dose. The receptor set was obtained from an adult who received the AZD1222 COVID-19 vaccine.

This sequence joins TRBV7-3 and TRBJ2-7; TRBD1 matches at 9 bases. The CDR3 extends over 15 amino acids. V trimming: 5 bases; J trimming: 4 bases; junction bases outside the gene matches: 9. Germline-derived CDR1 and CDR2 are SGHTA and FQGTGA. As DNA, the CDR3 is TGTGCCAGCAGCGCCCCCGGGACAGGGAAGTACGAGCAGTACTTC. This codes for CASSAPGTGKYEQYF.

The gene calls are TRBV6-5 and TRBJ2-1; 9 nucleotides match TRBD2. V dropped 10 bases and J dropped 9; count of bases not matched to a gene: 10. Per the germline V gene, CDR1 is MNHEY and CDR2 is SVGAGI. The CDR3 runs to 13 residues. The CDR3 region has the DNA TGTGCCAACGACTTAGCGGGAGAAGGTGAGCAGTTCTTC. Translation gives CANDLAGEGEQFF.

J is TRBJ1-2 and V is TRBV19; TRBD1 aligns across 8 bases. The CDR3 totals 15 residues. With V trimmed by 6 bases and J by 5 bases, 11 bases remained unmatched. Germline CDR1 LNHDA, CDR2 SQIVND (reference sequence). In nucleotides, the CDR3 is TGTGCCAGTAGACCGGACAGGGCCGTGGGTTATGGCTACACCTTC. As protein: CASRPDRAVGYGYTF.

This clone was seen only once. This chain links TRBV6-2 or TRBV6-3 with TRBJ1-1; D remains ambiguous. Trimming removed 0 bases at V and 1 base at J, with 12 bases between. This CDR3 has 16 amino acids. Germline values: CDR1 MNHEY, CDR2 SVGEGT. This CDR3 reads CASSYSILRRNTEAFF. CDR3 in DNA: TGTGCCAGCAGTTACTCGATCCTGCGGCGGAACACTGAAGCTTTCTTT.

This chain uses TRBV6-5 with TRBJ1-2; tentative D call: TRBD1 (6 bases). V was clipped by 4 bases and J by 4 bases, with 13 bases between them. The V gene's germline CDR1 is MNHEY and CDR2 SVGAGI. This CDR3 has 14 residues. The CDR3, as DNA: TGTGCCAGCAGTTTGGGCAGGGGAGGCTATGGCTACACCTTC. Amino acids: CASSLGRGGYGYTF.